This T cell receptor (beta chain) was sequenced during a study of blood T cell repertoires in COVID-19. Germline V gives CDR1 SGDLS, CDR2 YYNGEE. Unmatched junction bases numbered 8, after V lost 4 bases and J lost 8 bases. This CDR3 has 14 amino acids. The data were produced by immunoSEQ multiplex PCR, yet TCRdb's version contains in-frame clones alone and is incomplete. The sample holds 200,000 to 300,000 clones, roughly 88% seen once. The sample comprised peripheral blood. V is TRBV9 and J is TRBJ1-3, with 8 bases matching TRBD1. This sequence was found in a man in his forties or fifties who had recovered from COVID-19. CDR3 DNA sequence: TGTGCCAGCAGCTCTCAGACAGGGGCGGACACCATATATTTT. It translates to CASSSQTGADTIYF.